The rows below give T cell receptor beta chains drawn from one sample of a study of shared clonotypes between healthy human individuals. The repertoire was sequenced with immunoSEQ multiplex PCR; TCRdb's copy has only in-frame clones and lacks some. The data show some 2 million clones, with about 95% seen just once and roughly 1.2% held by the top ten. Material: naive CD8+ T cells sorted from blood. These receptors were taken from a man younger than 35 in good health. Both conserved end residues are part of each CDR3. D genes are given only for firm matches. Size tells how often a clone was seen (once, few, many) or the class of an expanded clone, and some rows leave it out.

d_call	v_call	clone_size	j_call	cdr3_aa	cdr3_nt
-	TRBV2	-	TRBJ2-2	CASSENSWNTGELFF	TGTGCCAGCAGTGAAAACAGTTGGAACACCGGGGAGCTGTTTTTT
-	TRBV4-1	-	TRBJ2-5	CASSQDRVEETQYF	TGCGCCAGCAGCCAAGATCGGGTGGAAGAGACCCAGTACTTC
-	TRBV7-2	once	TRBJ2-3	CASTYLPPDTQYF	TGTGCCAGCACCTACCTCCCCCCAGATACGCAGTATTTT
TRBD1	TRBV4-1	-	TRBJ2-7	CASSHTDRGLDEQYF	TGCGCCAGCAGCCACACGGACAGGGGTCTGGACGAGCAGTACTTC
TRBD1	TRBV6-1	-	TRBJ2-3	CASTGGDRGMYF	TGTGCCAGCACGGGCGGGGACAGGGGTATGTATTTT
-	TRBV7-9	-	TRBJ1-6	CASSLAAALWNSPLHF	TGTGCCAGCAGCTTAGCGGCGGCCTTATGGAATTCACCCCTCCACTTT
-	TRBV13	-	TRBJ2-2	CASSLEGSGELFF	TGTGCCAGCAGCTTAGAAGGGTCCGGGGAGCTGTTTTTT
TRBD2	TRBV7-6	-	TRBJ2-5	CASSPASGGETQYF	TGTGCCAGCAGCCCCGCGAGCGGGGGAGAGACCCAGTACTTC
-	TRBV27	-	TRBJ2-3	CASSLEGSADTQYF	TGTGCCAGCAGTCTAGAGGGCAGCGCAGATACGCAGTATTTT
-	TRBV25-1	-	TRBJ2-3	CASSEFTEASTDTQYF	TGTGCCAGCAGTGAGTTTACGGAAGCTAGCACAGATACGCAGTATTTT
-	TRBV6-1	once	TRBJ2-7	CASSEGVQGYYEQYF	TGTGCCAGCAGTGAAGGCGTTCAGGGATACTACGAGCAGTACTTC
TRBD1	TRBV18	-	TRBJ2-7	CASSPRDRVDHEQYF	TGTGCCAGCTCCCCTAGGGACAGGGTGGACCACGAGCAGTACTTC